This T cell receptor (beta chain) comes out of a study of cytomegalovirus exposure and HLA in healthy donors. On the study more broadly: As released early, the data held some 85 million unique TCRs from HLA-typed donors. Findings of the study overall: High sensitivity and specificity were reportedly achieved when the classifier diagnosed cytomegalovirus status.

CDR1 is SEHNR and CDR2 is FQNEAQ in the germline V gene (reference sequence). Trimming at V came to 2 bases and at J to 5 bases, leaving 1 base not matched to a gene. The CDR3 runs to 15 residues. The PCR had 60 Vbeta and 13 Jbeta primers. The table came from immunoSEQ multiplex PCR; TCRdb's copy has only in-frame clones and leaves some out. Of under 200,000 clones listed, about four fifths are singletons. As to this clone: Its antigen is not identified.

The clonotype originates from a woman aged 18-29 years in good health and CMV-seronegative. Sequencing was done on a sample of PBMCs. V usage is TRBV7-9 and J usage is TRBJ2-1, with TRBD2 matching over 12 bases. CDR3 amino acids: CASSLRTSGNNEQFF. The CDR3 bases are TGTGCCAGCAGCTTACGGACTAGCGGGAACAATGAGCAGTTCTTC.